This T cell receptor beta chain was sequenced during a study of CD8 T cells in ankylosing spondylitis. Study observations and caveats: Within ankylosing spondylitis blood, a TCR beta motif made up of eight highly homologous variants appeared to be characteristic.

MiXCR was run by TCRdb on the 5' RACE reads, yielding one entry per CDR3 protein. Among about 360,000 distinct CDR3 sequences listed, around 20% were seen once. V was clipped by 6 bases and J by 7 bases; unmatched bases: 9. Germline-derived CDR1 and CDR2 are MNHEY and SMNVEV (reference sequence). The CDR3 length is 14 residues. In its sample, this clonotype was seen a few times. Its target is unknown. This TCR came from a male donor with ankylosing spondylitis or in good health (not recorded which). This sequence joins TRBV27 and TRBJ2-1; 7 bases agree with TRBD2. Sequenced input: blood, either unsorted or a sorted T cell fraction (not recorded which). The CDR3 reads CASSLLGGENEQFF. The CDR3 DNA follows: TGTGCCAGCAGCCTTCTGGGGGGGGAGAATGAGCAGTTCTTC.